Sequencing of this T cell receptor (beta chain) was carried out in a study of T cells in Graves' hyperthyroidism and ophthalmopathy. TCR beta CDR3 regions were amplified from RNA. An initial round of RT-PCR targeting the TCR CDR3 relied on the HTBI primer set. TCRdb reanalysed the multiplex PCR reads using MiXCR and keeps one entry per CDR3 protein. The sample holds hundreds of thousands of distinct CDR3 sequences, approximately 13% seen once. Germline CDR1 and CDR2: MNHEY and SMNVEV (reference sequence). The CDR3 extends over 17 amino acids. Turning to this clonotype: At one boundary the junction diverges from the germline segment, which might be a read error.

The sample comprised blood. The sequence was collected from a woman in her late teens or twenties with Graves' hyperthyroidism. The gene calls are TRBV27 and TRBJ1-5; 8 bases are a match to TRBD1. CDR3 coding DNA: TGTGCCGGCAGTTTACGTGGACAGGGCAATAGCAATCAGCCCCAGCATTTT. It codes for CAGSLRGQGNSNQPQHF.